This passage covers 8 T cell receptor beta chains from one sample sequenced in a study of CD8 T cells in ankylosing spondylitis. Each CDR3 protein gets one entry after TCRdb re-called the 5' RACE reads with MiXCR. The sample records about 240,000 distinct CDR3 sequences, under 30% being singletons. What was sequenced was blood, either unsorted or a sorted T cell fraction (not recorded which). The source of these receptors is a male donor with ankylosing spondylitis or in good health (not recorded which).

The chain is built from TRBV20-1 and TRBJ2-7; the match to TRBD1 covers 9 bases. CDR3 size: 12 residues. Per germline, CDR1 DFQATT and CDR2 SNEGSKA (reference sequence). CDR3 loop: CSAEQGADEQYF. CDR3 nucleotide sequence: TGCAGCGCTGAACAGGGGGCCGACGAGCAGTACTTC.

This clonotype was counted at least ten times. The V gene is TRBV18, the J gene TRBJ2-3; unclear D gene. V lost 2 bases and J 0 bases, leaving 6 bases between the germline ends. Germline assignment: CDR1 KGHSH and CDR2 LQKENI. The CDR3 sequence is 14 residues long. CDR3 protein: CASSPDYSTDTQYF. The CDR3 region has the DNA TGTGCCAGCTCACCAGATTACAGCACAGATACGCAGTATTTT.

This clonotype was found many times. V gene TRBV20-1 combines with J gene TRBJ1-5, with D unclear. CDR1 DFQATT and CDR2 SNEGSKA come from the germline V gene (reference sequence). The CDR3 is 12 residues long. V gave up 0 bases and J gave up 4 bases, with 4 bases separating them. CDR3 sequence: CSARELNQPQHF. CDR3 coding DNA: TGCAGTGCTAGAGAGCTTAATCAGCCCCAGCATTTT.

This clonotype was seen only a few times. The chain uses TRBV6-5 and TRBJ2-7; 8 nucleotides match TRBD1. The length of the CDR3 is 15 residues. CDR1 is MNHEY, CDR2 SVGAGI, per germline. Trimming cost V 1 base and J 4 bases; bases outside gene matches: 6. The DNA of the CDR3 is TGTGCCAGCAGTTACTTGGCAGGACAGGGTTACGAGCAGTACTTC. It specifies CASSYLAGQGYEQYF.

This clonotype was counted at least ten times. The chain links TRBV7-9 to TRBJ1-2; perhaps TRBD1 as D (5 bases). Germline CDR1 is SEHNR and CDR2 is FQNEAQ (reference sequence). The ends were cut back, 5 bases at V and 3 bases at J, with 10 bases in the middle. The length of the CDR3 is 13 residues. CDR3 bases: TGTGCCAGCAGCCCGGGGACGGACTATGGCTACACCTTC. This gives the protein CASSPGTDYGYTF.

This clonotype was found a few times. The gene calls are TRBV12-3 or TRBV12-4 and TRBJ2-7; the D gene is possibly TRBD2 (5 bases). The length of the CDR3 is 14 residues. The germline V and J ends were trimmed by 6 bases and 0 bases, with 12 bases remaining between them. CDR3 sequence (DNA): TGTGCCAGCAGCCGGGGAGAGAGCTCCTACGAGCAGTACTTC. It is translated as CASSRGESSYEQYF.

Only a few counts were recorded for this clonotype. The J gene is TRBJ2-3, the V gene TRBV20-1, with 7 bases that match TRBD2. The germline V gene encodes CDR1 DFQATT and CDR2 SNEGSKA (reference sequence). CDR3 length equals 16 residues. The V segment lost 6 bases and the J segment 0 bases; nucleotides outside the gene matches: 12. The CDR3, as DNA: TGCAGTGCCCCTAGCGGCCCTAAAACTAGCACAGATACGCAGTATTTT. This translates into CSAPSGPKTSTDTQYF.

The chain has TRBV10-1 and TRBJ2-3; D not resolved. The CDR3 spans 11 residues. Germline CDR1 is WNHNN and CDR2 is SYGVQD (reference sequence). CDR3 loop: CKKRRTDTQYF. For the CDR3, the DNA is TGCAAAAAGCGACGTACAGATACGCAGTATTTT.